Below are 7 T cell receptor beta chains sequenced from a single sample in a study of blood T cells in healthy people across ages. A second PCR of roughly 7 to 11 cycles used a sample-barcoded 5' primer and a J-beta primer mix. TCRdb re-called the 5' RACE reads through MiXCR, storing one row per CDR3 protein. The data show hundreds of thousands of distinct CDR3 sequences, 22% seen once. The sequenced sample consisted of blood. Every receptor here comes from a man between 65 and 85 years old in good health.

V is TRBV10-3 and J is TRBJ2-7; no firm D call. This CDR3 has 16 residues. Germline lookup yields CDR1 ENHRY and CDR2 SYGVKD. V lost 8 bases and J 0 bases, leaving 20 bases between the germline ends. CDR3 sequence (DNA): TGTGCCATCGGATCGCTGCGGCAGCTTTTCTCCTACGAGCAGTACTTC. It is translated as CAIGSLRQLFSYEQYF.

The CDR3 sequence is CSVVGDSRGNEQFF. The DNA of the CDR3 is TGCAGCGTTGTTGGGGATAGTCGTGGGAATGAGCAGTTCTTC. The chain has TRBV29-1 and TRBJ2-1, with D unclear. Germline V lookup: CDR1 SQVTM, CDR2 ANQGSEA. The CDR3 consists of 14 residues. Trimming took off 4 bases at V and 7 bases at J, with 17 bases between the two ends.

The table lists this clonotype with a few counts. The chain carries TRBV27 and TRBJ2-3, with TRBD1 matching 11 bases. Germline V gene data show CDR1 as MNHEY and CDR2 as SMNVEV (reference sequence). V was pared by 6 bases and J by 3 bases, with 8 bases of the junction left unmatched. The CDR3 contains 16 residues. The CDR3 DNA reads as TGTGCCAGCAGAAAGTGGACAGGGGGCGCGACAGATACGCAGTATTTT. This sequence encodes CASRKWTGGATDTQYF.

Regarding this clonotype: The junction departs from the called germline gene at one end, perhaps through a read error. The chain is built from TRBV12-5 and TRBJ1-2; a possible D gene is TRBD1 (5 bases). The CDR3 is 13 amino acids. CDR1 is LGHNT, CDR2 FRNRAP, per germline. The CDR3 DNA reads TGTGCTAGTGGACCTAGCCGGGGGGATGGCCACACCTTC. Amino acids: CASGPSRGDGHTF.

The chain employs TRBV21-1 and TRBJ1-5; the table's D call TRBD1 went unverified against the DNA. TRBV21-1 constitutes a pseudogene. The CDR3 loop spans 14 amino acids. CDR3 bases: TGTGCCAGCAGAGACACAGGGGGAAGTCAGCCCCAGCATTTT. This gives the protein CASRDTGGSQPQHF.

This rearrangement joins TRBV12-3 or TRBV12-4 to TRBJ2-7; 10 bases match TRBD1. J lost 3 bases, V lost 7 bases, and 6 bases had no gene match. The CDR3 consists of 14 residues. The CDR3 sequence: CASTRTGGIYEQYF. CDR3 in DNA: TGTGCCAGCACCAGGACAGGGGGGATCTACGAGCAGTACTTC.

This clonotype has just a few counts. The chain employs TRBV25-1 and TRBJ2-5, with D possibly being TRBD1 (5 bases). V dropped 3 bases and J dropped 2 bases, with 16 bases sitting between them. CDR3 size: 16 residues. CDR1 and CDR2 from the germline V gene are MGHDK and SYGVNS. CDR3 amino acids: CASSDRGYVPQETQYF. The DNA for the CDR3 is TGTGCCAGCAGTGATAGGGGCTATGTCCCACAAGAGACCCAGTACTTC.